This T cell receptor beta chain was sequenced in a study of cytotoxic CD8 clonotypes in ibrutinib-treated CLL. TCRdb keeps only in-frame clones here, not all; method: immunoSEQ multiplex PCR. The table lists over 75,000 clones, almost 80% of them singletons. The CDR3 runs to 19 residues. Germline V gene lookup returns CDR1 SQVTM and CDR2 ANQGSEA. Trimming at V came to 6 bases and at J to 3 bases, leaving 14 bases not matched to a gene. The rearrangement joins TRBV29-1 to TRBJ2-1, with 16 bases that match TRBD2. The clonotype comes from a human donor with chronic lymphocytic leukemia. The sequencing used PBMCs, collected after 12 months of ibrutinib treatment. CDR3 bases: TGCAGCGTACCATCATCGGGACTAGCGGGGGGGGTCGTCTACAATGAGCAGTTCTTC. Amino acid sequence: CSVPSSGLAGGVVYNEQFF.